One T cell receptor beta chain is described in this entry. The record originates from a study of blood T cell repertoires in COVID-19. Looking at the study overall: Samples came from the United States, Italy and Spain, spanning acute and convalescent COVID-19. PBMCs, B-cell-depleted T cells, or T cells provided the cDNA or gDNA that made up the material.

Losses at the gene ends were 3 bases for V and 3 bases for J; bases not matched to a gene: 10. The germline CDR1 and CDR2 sequences are MDHEN and SYDVKM. The CDR3 has 17 residues. The repertoire was sequenced with immunoSEQ multiplex PCR; TCRdb's copy has only in-frame clones and lacks some. The sample shows roughly 220,000 clones, just over 85% of them seen only once. Enrolled through a virtual design, the participants were between roughly 18 and 95 years of age and came from under 25 US areas. Donors were grouped by their self-reported clinical history. The gene calls are TRBV28 and TRBJ1-2, with 10 bases matching TRBD1. This clonotype originated in a woman in her thirties or forties with acute COVID-19. The sample was PBMCs or T cells enriched from blood (not recorded which). The CDR3 sequence is CASSLGGTGAAHYGYTF. As DNA, the CDR3 is TGTGCCAGCAGTTTGGGGGGGACAGGGGCCGCCCACTATGGCTACACCTTC.